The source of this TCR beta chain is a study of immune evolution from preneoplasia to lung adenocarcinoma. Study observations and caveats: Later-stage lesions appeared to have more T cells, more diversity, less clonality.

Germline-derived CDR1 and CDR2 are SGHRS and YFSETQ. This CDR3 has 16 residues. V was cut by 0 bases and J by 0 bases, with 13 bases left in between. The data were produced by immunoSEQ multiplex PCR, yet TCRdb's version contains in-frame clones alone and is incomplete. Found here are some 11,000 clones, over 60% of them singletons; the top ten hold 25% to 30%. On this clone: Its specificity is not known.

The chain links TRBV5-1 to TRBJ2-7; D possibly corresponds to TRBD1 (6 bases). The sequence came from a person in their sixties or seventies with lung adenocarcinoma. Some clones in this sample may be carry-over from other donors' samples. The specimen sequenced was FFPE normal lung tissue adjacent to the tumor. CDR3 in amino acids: CASSLGAGGGSYEQYF. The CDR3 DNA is TGCGCCAGCAGCTTGGGGGCTGGGGGCGGCTCCTACGAGCAGTACTTC.